The rows below give T cell receptor beta chains drawn from one sample of a study of T cells in Graves' hyperthyroidism and ophthalmopathy. MiXCR was run by TCRdb on the multiplex PCR reads, yielding one entry per CDR3 protein. The sample lists around 340,000 distinct CDR3 sequences, 15% to 20% seen once, with around 15% in the top ten. The sample comprised blood. The receptors derive from a woman aged 35 to 49 with Graves' ophthalmopathy. Both conserved end residues are part of each CDR3. Each record gives: CDR3 DNA, CDR3 protein, V gene, D gene, J gene, clone size, CDR3 length. D genes are given only for firm matches. Clone size is shown for a subset of rows, as once, few, many or a class of expanded clone.

DNA: TGTGCCAGCAGCCACCCAAGGAGCTCTGGAAACACCATATATTTT
CDR3: CASSHPRSSGNTIYF
V: TRBV11-2
D: NA
J: TRBJ1-3
size: many
length: 15

DNA: TGCGCCAGCAGCCAACAAGCTGTCGGGGTGAACACTGAAGCTTTCTTT
CDR3: CASSQQAVGVNTEAFF
V: TRBV4-1
D: NA
J: TRBJ1-1
size: many
length: 16

DNA: TGTGCCAGCAGCCAGATGGTGGAACAGCCCCAGCATTTT
CDR3: CASSQMVEQPQHF
V: TRBV16
D: NA
J: TRBJ1-5
size: many
length: 13

DNA: TGCAGTGCTAGAGATCTAGAGGACAGGGAACCCAACATTCAGTACTTC
CDR3: CSARDLEDREPNIQYF
V: TRBV20-1
D: TRBD1
J: TRBJ2-4
size: many
length: 16

DNA: TGCGCCAGCAGCCAACCTGGACAGTCTTACGAGCAGTACTTC
CDR3: CASSQPGQSYEQYF
V: TRBV4-1
D: NA
J: TRBJ2-7
size: NA
length: 14

DNA: TGTGCCAGTAGGGCCCCAGGGGGCTACTATGGCTACACCTTC
CDR3: CASRAPGGYYGYTF
V: TRBV19
D: TRBD1
J: TRBJ1-2
size: many
length: 14

DNA: TGCAGTGCTGCCTTACTAGCGGGAGGAGGTCCCGGGGAGCTGTTTTTT
CDR3: CSAALLAGGGPGELFF
V: TRBV20-1
D: TRBD2
J: TRBJ2-2
size: many
length: 16

DNA: TGTGCCAGTCACCGGGACAGGGTGGCCGAGCAGTACTTC
CDR3: CASHRDRVAEQYF
V: TRBV2
D: TRBD1
J: TRBJ2-7
size: many
length: 13

DNA: TGCAGTGCTAGGCCCGGTGGTAGGAGCAATCAGCCCCAGCATTTT
CDR3: CSARPGGRSNQPQHF
V: TRBV20-1
D: NA
J: TRBJ1-5
size: many
length: 15

DNA: TGTGCCAGAAGTACGGGACCGACCAACACTGAAGCTTTCTTT
CDR3: CARSTGPTNTEAFF
V: TRBV30
D: NA
J: TRBJ1-1
size: many
length: 14

DNA: TGTGCCAGCAGTTTAGCGCTCGATTCGGAGACCCAGTACTTC
CDR3: CASSLALDSETQYF
V: TRBV12-3/TRBV12-4
D: NA
J: TRBJ2-5
size: many
length: 14

DNA: TGCAGTGCTGACAGTTCTAGCGGGATACAAGAGACCCAGTACTTC
CDR3: CSADSSSGIQETQYF
V: TRBV20-1
D: TRBD2
J: TRBJ2-5
size: many
length: 15

DNA: TGTGCCAGCAGTGGGGGACAGCGTTACGAGCAGTACTTC
CDR3: CASSGGQRYEQYF
V: TRBV28
D: TRBD1
J: TRBJ2-7
size: NA
length: 13

DNA: TGTGCCAGCAGTTTAGCCGGGACGGCTCGTCTTAACTATGGCTACACCTTC
CDR3: CASSLAGTARLNYGYTF
V: TRBV28
D: NA
J: TRBJ1-2
size: many
length: 17

DNA: TGTGCCAGCAGCGTCCAGAAGACTACCTACGAGCAGTACTTC
CDR3: CASSVQKTTYEQYF
V: TRBV12-3/TRBV12-4
D: NA
J: TRBJ2-7
size: many
length: 14

DNA: TGTGCCAGCAGTGGTAACCTGAGAGCCAAAAACATTCAGTACTTC
CDR3: CASSGNLRAKNIQYF
V: TRBV28
D: NA
J: TRBJ2-4
size: many
length: 15

DNA: TGTGCCAGCATACACACATCTAGCGGGAGTTACGAGCAGTACTTC
CDR3: CASIHTSSGSYEQYF
V: TRBV28
D: TRBD2
J: TRBJ2-7
size: many
length: 15

DNA: TGTGCCAGCAGTTTTTCCGGGACAGGGTTATACGAGCAGTACTTC
CDR3: CASSFSGTGLYEQYF
V: TRBV27
D: TRBD1
J: TRBJ2-7
size: NA
length: 15

DNA: TGCAGTGCTAGAGTCATCGGCCGAAAAAACACTGAAGCTTTCTTT
CDR3: CSARVIGRKNTEAFF
V: TRBV20-1
D: NA
J: TRBJ1-1
size: many
length: 15

DNA: TGTGCCAGCAGGTCCACGACAGGGTTAAAGGGAGAGACCCAGTACTTC
CDR3: CASRSTTGLKGETQYF
V: TRBV13
D: TRBD1
J: TRBJ2-5
size: few
length: 16

DNA: TGCAGCGTGGGACAGGCTAACTATGGCTACACCTTC
CDR3: CSVGQANYGYTF
V: TRBV29-1
D: TRBD1
J: TRBJ1-2
size: many
length: 12

DNA: TGTGCCAGCAGTTATGGAAGGCGCCATCCCTTTGAAGCTTTCTTT
CDR3: CASSYGRRHPFEAFF
V: TRBV6-5
D: NA
J: TRBJ1-1
size: many
length: 15

DNA: TGTGCCAGCAGCGGGATACGCGTTGATGGCTACACCTTC
CDR3: CASSGIRVDGYTF
V: TRBV12-3/TRBV12-4
D: NA
J: TRBJ1-2
size: NA
length: 13

DNA: TGTGCCAGCAGCTTAGATGGCAGTAGGGGAAATGGAAACACCATATATTTT
CDR3: CASSLDGSRGNGNTIYF
V: TRBV11-1
D: NA
J: TRBJ1-3
size: many
length: 17

DNA: TGTGCCACCAGCAGAAACGGACTAGATGAAGAGACCCAGTACTTC
CDR3: CATSRNGLDEETQYF
V: TRBV15
D: TRBD2
J: TRBJ2-5
size: many
length: 15

DNA: TGTGCCAGTAGTATTGCAGCGAAGAACACCGGGGAGCTGTTTTTT
CDR3: CASSIAAKNTGELFF
V: TRBV19
D: NA
J: TRBJ2-2
size: NA
length: 15

DNA: TGTGCCAGCAGTTTATTATTGACTGCCTACGAGCAGTACTTC
CDR3: CASSLLLTAYEQYF
V: TRBV12-3/TRBV12-4
D: NA
J: TRBJ2-7
size: many
length: 14

DNA: TGCAGTGCTCAGTCCCAGGGATCATATGGCTACACCTTC
CDR3: CSAQSQGSYGYTF
V: TRBV20-1
D: NA
J: TRBJ1-2
size: many
length: 13

DNA: TGCGCCAGCAGCCATATGGGACAGGGGGGTACCGAGCAGTACTTC
CDR3: CASSHMGQGGTEQYF
V: TRBV4-1
D: TRBD1
J: TRBJ2-7
size: many
length: 15

DNA: TGTGCCATCAGTGACGATCATAGCGGGCCTACCGGGGAGCTGTTTTTT
CDR3: CAISDDHSGPTGELFF
V: TRBV24-1
D: TRBD2
J: TRBJ2-2
size: NA
length: 16

DNA: TGTGCCATCAGTGAGTCGATGGGGAACACTGAAGCTTTCTTT
CDR3: CAISESMGNTEAFF
V: TRBV10-3
D: NA
J: TRBJ1-1
size: many
length: 14

DNA: TGTGCCAGTGGTCGGACAGTCGCCCAGCCCCAGCATTTT
CDR3: CASGRTVAQPQHF
V: TRBV19
D: NA
J: TRBJ1-5
size: many
length: 13

DNA: TGTGCCTGGAGCAGAGGAGGGGGGCACGAGCAGTACTTC
CDR3: CAWSRGGGHEQYF
V: TRBV30
D: NA
J: TRBJ2-7
size: few
length: 13

DNA: TGCAGTGCTAGAGATGGCAGCGGGGGTTCTCTAGAGACCCAGTACTTC
CDR3: CSARDGSGGSLETQYF
V: TRBV20-1
D: TRBD2
J: TRBJ2-5
size: NA
length: 16

DNA: TGTGCCAGTAGTAGCTCCTCAGGTGGGGAGCAGTACTTC
CDR3: CASSSSSGGEQYF
V: TRBV19
D: NA
J: TRBJ2-7
size: many
length: 13

DNA: TGTGCCAGCTATGGAGGACCCCAGCGAGAGACCCAGTACTTC
CDR3: CASYGGPQRETQYF
V: TRBV3-1
D: NA
J: TRBJ2-5
size: many
length: 14

DNA: TGTGCCAGCAGCACGCCCTATCGCAATCAGCCCCAGCATTTT
CDR3: CASSTPYRNQPQHF
V: TRBV28
D: NA
J: TRBJ1-5
size: NA
length: 14